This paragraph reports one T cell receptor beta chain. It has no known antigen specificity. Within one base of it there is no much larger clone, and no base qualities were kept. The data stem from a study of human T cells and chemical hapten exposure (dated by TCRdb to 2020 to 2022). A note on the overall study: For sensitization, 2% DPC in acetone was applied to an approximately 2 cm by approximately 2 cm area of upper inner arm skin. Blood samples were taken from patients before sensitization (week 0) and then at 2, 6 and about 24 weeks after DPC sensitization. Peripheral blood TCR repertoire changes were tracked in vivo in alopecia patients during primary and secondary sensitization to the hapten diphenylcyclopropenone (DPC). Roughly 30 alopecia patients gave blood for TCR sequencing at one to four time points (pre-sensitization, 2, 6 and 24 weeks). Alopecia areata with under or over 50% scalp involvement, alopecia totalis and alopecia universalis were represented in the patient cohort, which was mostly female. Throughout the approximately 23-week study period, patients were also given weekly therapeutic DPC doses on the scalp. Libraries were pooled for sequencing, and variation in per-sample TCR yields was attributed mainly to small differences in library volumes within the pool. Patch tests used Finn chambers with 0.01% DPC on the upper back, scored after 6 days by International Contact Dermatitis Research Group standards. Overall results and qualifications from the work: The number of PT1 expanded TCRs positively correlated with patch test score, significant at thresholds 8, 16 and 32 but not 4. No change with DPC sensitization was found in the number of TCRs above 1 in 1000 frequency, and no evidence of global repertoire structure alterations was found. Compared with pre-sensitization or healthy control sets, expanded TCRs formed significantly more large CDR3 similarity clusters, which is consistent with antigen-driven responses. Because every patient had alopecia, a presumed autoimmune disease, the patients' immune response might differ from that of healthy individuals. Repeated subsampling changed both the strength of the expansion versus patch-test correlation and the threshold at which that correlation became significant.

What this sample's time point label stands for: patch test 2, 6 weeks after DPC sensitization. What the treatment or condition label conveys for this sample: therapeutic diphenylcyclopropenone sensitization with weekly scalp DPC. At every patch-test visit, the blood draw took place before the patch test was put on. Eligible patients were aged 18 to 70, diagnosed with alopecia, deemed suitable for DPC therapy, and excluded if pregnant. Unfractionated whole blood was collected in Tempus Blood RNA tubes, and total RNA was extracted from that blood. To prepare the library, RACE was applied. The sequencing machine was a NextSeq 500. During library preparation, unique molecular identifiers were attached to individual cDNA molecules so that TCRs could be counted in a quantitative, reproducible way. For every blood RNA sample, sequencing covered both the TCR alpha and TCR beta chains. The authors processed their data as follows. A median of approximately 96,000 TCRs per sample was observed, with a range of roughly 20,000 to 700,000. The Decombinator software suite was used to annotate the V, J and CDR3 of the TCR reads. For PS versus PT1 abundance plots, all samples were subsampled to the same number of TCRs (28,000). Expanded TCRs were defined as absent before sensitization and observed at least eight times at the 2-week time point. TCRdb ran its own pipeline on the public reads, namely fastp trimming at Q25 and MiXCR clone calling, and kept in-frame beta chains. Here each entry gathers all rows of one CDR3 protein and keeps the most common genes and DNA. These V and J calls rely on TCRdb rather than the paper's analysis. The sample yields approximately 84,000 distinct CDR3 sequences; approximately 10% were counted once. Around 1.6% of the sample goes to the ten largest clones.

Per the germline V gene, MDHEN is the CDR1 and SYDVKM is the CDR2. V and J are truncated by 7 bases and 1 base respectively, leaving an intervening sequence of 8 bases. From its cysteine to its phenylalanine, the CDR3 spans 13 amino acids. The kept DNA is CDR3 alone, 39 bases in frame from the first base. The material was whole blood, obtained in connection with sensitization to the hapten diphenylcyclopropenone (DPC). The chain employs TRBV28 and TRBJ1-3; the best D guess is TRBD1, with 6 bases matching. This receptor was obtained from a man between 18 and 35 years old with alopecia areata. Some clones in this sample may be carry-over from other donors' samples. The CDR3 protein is CASIQGSGNTIYF. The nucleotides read TGTGCCAGCATACAGGGATCTGGAAACACCATATATTTT. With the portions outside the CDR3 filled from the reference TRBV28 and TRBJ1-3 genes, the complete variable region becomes DVKVTQSSRYLVKRTGEKVFLECVQDMDHENMFWYRQDPGLGLRLIYFSYDVKMKEKGDIPEGYSVSREKKERFSLILESASTNQTSMYLCASIQGSGNTIYFGEGSWLTVV.